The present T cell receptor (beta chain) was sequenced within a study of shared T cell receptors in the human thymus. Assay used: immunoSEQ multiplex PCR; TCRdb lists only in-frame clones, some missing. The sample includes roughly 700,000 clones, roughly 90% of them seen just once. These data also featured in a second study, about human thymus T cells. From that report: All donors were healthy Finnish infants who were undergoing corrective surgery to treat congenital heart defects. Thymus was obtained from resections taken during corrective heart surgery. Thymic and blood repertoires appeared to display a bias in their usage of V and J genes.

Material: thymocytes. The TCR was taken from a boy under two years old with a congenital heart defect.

The CDR3: CASSPEDRVSEQYF. In DNA form, the CDR3 reads TGTGCCAGCAGCCCAGAGGACAGGGTGAGCGAGCAGTACTTC. The rearrangement links TRBV7-9 to TRBJ2-7, with 8 bases fitting TRBD1. The CDR3 extends over 14 amino acids. V trimming: 5 bases; J trimming: 6 bases; junction bases outside the gene matches: 9. Germline CDR1 is SEHNR and CDR2 is FQNEAQ (reference sequence).